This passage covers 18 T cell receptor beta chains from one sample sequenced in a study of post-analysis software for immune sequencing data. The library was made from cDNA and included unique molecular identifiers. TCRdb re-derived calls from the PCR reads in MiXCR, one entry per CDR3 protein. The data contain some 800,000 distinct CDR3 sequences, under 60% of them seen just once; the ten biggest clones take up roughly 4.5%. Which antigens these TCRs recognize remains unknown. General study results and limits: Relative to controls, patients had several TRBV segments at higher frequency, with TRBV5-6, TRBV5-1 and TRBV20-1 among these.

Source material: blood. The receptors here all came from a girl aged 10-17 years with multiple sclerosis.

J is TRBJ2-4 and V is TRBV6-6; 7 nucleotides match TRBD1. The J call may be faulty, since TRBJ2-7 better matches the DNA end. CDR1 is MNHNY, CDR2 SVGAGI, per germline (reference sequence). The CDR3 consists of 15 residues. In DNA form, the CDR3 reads TGTGCCAGCAGTTCTACCGCGACAGGGATCTACGAGCAGTACTTC. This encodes CASSSTATGIYEQYF.

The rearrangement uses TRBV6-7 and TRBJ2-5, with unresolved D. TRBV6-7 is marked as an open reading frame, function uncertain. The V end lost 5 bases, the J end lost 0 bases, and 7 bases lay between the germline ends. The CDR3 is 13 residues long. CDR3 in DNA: TGTGCCAGCAGTCGGGTGTACCAAGAGACCCAGTACTTC. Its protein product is CASSRVYQETQYF.

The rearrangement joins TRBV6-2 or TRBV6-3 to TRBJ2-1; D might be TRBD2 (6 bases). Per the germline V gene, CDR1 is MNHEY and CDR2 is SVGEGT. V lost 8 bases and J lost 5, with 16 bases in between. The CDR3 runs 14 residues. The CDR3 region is CASGSTSSDNEQFF. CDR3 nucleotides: TGTGCCAGCGGCTCGACTAGTAGCGACAATGAGCAGTTCTTC.

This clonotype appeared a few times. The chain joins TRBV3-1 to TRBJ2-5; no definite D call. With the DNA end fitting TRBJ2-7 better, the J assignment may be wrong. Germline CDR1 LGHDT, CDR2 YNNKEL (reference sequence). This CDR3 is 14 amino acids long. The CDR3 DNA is TGTGCCAGCAGCCTCGGAGTCGACCCTTACGAGCAGTACTTC. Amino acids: CASSLGVDPYEQYF.

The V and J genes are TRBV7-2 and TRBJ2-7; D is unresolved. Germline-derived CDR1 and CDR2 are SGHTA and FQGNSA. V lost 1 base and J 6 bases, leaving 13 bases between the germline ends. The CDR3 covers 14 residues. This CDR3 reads CASSLVSRPLEQYF. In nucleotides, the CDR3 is TGTGCCAGCAGCTTAGTCTCCAGGCCACTCGAGCAGTACTTC.

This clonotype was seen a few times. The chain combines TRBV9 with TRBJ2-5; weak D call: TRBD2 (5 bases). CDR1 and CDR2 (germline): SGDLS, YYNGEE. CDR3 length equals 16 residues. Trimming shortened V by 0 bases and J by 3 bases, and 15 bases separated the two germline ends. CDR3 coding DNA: TGTGCCAGCAGCGTAGGTGCAAGCGTGGGAGAAGAGACCCAGTACTTC. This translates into CASSVGASVGEETQYF.

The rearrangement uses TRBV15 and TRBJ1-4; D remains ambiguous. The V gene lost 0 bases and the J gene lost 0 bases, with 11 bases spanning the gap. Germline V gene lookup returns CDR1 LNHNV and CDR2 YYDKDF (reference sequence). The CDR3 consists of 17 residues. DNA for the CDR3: TGTGCCACCAGCAGAGATTTGCCAGCTGCAACTAATGAAAAACTGTTTTTT. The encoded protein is CATSRDLPAATNEKLFF.

The CDR3 coding sequence is TGTGCCAGCAGCCCCCGCCGGACAGGGGCATACGAGCAGTACTTC. Translating it yields CASSPRRTGAYEQYF. This chain links TRBV14 with TRBJ2-7, with TRBD1 matching over 9 bases. Germline V CDR1 and CDR2: SGHDN, FVKESK. There are 15 residues in the CDR3. Trimming at V came to 4 bases and at J to 4 bases, leaving 8 bases not matched to a gene.

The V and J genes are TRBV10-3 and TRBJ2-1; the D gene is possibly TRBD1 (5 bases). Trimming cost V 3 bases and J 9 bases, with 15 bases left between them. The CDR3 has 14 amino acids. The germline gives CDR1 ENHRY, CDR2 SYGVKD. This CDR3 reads CAISDTLKGAEQFF. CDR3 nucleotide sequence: TGTGCCATCAGTGACACGCTCAAAGGGGCTGAGCAGTTCTTC.

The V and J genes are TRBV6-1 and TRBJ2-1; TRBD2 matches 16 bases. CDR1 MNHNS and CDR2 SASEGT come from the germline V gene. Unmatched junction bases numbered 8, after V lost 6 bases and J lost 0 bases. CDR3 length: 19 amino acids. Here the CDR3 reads CASSRPGLAGGSSYNEQFF. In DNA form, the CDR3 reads TGTGCCAGCAGCCGCCCGGGACTAGCGGGAGGGAGCTCCTACAATGAGCAGTTCTTC.

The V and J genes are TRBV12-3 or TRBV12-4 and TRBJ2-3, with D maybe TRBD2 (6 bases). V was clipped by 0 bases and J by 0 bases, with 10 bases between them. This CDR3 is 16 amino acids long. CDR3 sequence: CASSLAHGTSTDTQYF. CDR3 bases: TGTGCCAGCAGTTTAGCGCACGGGACTAGCACAGATACGCAGTATTTT.

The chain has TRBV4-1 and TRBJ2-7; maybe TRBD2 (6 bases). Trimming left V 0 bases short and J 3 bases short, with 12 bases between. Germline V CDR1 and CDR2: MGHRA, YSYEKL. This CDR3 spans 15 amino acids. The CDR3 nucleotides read TGCGCCAGCAGCCAAGAATCCGGGGGAAGCTACGAGCAGTACTTC. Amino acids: CASSQESGGSYEQYF.

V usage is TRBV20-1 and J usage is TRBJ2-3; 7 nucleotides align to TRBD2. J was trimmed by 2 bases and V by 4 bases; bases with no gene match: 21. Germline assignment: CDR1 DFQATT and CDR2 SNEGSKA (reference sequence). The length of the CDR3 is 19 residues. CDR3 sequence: CSANSYSRENGIDTDTQYF. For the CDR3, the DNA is TGCAGTGCTAACTCCTATTCGCGGGAGAACGGGATTGACACAGATACGCAGTATTTT.

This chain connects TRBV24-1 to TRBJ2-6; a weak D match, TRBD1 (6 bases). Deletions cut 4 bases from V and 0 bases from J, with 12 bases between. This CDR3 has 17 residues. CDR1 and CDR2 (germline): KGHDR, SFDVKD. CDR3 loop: CATSEPGQSSGANVLTF. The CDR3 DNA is TGTGCCACCAGTGAGCCGGGACAAAGCTCTGGGGCCAACGTCCTGACTTTC.

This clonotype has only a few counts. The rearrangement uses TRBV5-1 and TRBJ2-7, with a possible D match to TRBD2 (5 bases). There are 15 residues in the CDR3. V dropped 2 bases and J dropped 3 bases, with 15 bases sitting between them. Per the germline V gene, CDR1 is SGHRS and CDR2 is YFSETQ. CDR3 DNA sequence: TGCGCCAGCAGCTTCAGCGGAAATAACCTCTACGAGCAGTACTTC. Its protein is CASSFSGNNLYEQYF.

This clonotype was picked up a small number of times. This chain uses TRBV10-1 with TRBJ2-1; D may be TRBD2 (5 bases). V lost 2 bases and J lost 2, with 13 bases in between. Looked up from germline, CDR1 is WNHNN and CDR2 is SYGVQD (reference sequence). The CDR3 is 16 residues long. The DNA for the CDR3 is TGCGCCAGCAGTGAGGCGGCGGGCCCCACCTACAATGAGCAGTTCTTC. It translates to CASSEAAGPTYNEQFF.

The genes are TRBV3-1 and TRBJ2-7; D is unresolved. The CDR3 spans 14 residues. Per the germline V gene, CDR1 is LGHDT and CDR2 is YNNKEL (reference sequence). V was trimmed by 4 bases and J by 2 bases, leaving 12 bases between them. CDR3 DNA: TGTGCCAGCAGCCTAAACCTAGGGACCTACGAGCAGTACTTC. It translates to CASSLNLGTYEQYF.

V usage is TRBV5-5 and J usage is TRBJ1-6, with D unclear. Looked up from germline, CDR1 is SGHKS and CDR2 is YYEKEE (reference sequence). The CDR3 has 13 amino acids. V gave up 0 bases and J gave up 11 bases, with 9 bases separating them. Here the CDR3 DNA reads TGTGCCAGCAGCTTGGAGGCTGAAACACCCCTCCACTTT. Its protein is CASSLEAETPLHF.